This T cell receptor beta chain emerged from a study of T cell repertoires in aging, cancer and after chemotherapy. Overall study: Patients with glioblastoma brain tumors were sampled before and after temozolomide-based therapy. Approximately 8 million TCR reads were in the whole dataset. Study results and limitations: No conclusions about immunological memory after chemotherapy can be drawn from the repertoire data. Untreated cancer patients had significantly lower blood TCR diversity than age-matched healthy donors.

This clonotype has only a few counts. Antigen specificity is unknown. A mixed TRB-A/B primer pool amplified rearranged TRB by multiplex touch-down PCR. Via MiXCR, TCRdb re-called the multiplex PCR reads, giving one row per CDR3 protein. Of fewer than 4,500 distinct CDR3 sequences in the sample, less than 45% are singletons; the top ten hold about three fifths. Amplification of TCR beta used genomic DNA extracted from peripheral blood. The CDR3 has 14 residues. Trimming took 6 bases from V and 7 from J, leaving 18 bases between them. Germline CDR1 MNHEY, CDR2 SVGAGI. This clonotype originated in a human donor with a solid tumor. Sequences were obtained from blood. The chain uses TRBV6-5 and TRBJ1-1, with D perhaps TRBD1 (5 bases). The CDR3 DNA sequence: TGTGCCAGCAGACCCAGGGAGTTGGGAAGTGAAGCTTTCTTT. This gives the protein CASRPRELGSEAFF.